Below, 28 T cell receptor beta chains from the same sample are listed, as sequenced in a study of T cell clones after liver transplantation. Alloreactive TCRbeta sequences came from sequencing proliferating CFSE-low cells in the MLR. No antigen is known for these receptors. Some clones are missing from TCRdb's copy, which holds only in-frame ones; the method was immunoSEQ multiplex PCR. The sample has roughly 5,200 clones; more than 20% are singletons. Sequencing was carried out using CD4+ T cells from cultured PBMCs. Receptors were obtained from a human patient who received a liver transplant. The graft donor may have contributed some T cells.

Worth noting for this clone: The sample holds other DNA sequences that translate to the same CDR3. The CDR3 DNA reads as TGTGCCACCGAATGGGGGGGTGGCACTGAAGCTTTCTTT. Its translation: CATEWGGGTEAFF. V is TRBV28 and J is TRBJ1-1; tentative D call: TRBD1 (5 bases). Per the germline V gene, CDR1 is MDHEN and CDR2 is SYDVKM. The length of the CDR3 is 13 residues. V was clipped by 10 bases and J by 4 bases, with 16 bases between them.

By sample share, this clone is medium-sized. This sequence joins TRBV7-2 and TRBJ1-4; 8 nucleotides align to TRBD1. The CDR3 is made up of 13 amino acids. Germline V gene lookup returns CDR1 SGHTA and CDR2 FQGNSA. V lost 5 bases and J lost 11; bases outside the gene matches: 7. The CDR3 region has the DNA TGTGCCAGCAGCACGGGACAGGACGTGAAACTGTTTTTT. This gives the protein CASSTGQDVKLFF.

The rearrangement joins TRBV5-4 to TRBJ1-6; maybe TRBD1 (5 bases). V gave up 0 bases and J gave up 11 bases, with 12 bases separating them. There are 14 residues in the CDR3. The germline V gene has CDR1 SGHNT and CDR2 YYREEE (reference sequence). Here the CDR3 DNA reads TGTGCCAGCAGCTTGGAGGCCAGGGTAACACCCCTCCACTTT. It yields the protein CASSLEARVTPLHF.

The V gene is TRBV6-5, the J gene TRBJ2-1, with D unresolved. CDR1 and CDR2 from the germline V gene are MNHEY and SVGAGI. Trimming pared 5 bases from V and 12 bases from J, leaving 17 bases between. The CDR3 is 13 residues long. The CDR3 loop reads CASSQSPPGSQFF. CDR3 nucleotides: TGTGCCAGCAGTCAATCACCGCCTGGATCGCAGTTCTTC.

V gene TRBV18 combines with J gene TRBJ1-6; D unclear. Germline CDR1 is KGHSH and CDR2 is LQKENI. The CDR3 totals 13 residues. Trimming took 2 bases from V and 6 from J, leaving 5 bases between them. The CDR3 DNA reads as TGTGCCAGCTCACCAAAAAGTAATTCACCCCTCCACTTT. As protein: CASSPKSNSPLHF.

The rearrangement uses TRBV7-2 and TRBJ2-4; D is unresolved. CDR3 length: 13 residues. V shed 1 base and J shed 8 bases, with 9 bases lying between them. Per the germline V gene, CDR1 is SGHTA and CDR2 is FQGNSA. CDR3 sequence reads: CASSLGFRDIQYF. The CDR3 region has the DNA TGTGCCAGCAGCTTAGGTTTTAGGGACATTCAGTACTTC.

This CDR3 reads CASRSSAYNEQFF. The CDR3 region has the DNA TGCGCCAGCAGGTCCAGCGCTTACAATGAGCAGTTCTTC. The genes are TRBV5-1 and TRBJ2-1; D remains ambiguous. With 5 bases removed from V and 4 bases from J, the gap between germline ends came to 10 bases. The CDR3 consists of 13 residues. CDR1 SGHRS and CDR2 YFSETQ come from the germline V gene.

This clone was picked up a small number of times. CDR3 in DNA: TGTGCCAGCAGCTCTGAAGAATTAGCCAAAAACATTCAGTACTTC. Its protein product is CASSSEELAKNIQYF. The genes are TRBV4-2 and TRBJ2-4; no reliable D call. The CDR3 has 15 residues. Germline V CDR1 and CDR2: LGHNA, YNFKEQ. V lost 5 bases, J lost 0 bases, and 11 bases lay in between.

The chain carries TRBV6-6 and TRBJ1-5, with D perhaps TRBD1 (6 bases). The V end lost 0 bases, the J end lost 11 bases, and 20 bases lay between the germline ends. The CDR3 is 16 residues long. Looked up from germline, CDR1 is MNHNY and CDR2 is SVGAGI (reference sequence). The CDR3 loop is CASSYSGRQVSGSQHF. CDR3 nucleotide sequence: TGTGCCAGCAGTTACTCTGGGCGACAGGTCTCGGGGTCCCAGCATTTT.

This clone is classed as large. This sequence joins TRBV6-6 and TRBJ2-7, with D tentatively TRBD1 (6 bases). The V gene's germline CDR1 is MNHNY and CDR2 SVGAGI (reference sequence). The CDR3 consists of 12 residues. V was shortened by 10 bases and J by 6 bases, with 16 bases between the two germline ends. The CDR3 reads CATSKTGLEQYF. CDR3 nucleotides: TGTGCCACAAGCAAGACAGGTCTCGAGCAGTACTTC.

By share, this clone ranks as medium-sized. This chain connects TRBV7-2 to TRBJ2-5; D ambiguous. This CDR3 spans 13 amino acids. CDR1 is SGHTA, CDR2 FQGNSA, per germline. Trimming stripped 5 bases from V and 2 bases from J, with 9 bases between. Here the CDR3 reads CASSPTRQETQYF. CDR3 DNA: TGTGCCAGCAGCCCGACACGACAAGAGACCCAGTACTTC.

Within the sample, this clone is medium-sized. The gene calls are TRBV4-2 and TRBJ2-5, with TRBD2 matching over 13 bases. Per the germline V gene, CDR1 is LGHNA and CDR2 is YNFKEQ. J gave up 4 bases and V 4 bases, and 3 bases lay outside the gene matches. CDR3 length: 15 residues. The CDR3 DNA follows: TGTGCCAGCAGCCCGCGGACTAGCGGGAGAGAGACCCAGTACTTC. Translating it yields CASSPRTSGRETQYF.

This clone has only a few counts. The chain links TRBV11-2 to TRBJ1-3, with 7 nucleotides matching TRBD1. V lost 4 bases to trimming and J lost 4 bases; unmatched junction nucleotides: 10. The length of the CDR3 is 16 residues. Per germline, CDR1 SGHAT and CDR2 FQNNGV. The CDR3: CASSSGQRVLGNTIYF. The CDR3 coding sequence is TGTGCCAGCAGCTCGGGACAGCGAGTGCTCGGAAACACCATATATTTT.

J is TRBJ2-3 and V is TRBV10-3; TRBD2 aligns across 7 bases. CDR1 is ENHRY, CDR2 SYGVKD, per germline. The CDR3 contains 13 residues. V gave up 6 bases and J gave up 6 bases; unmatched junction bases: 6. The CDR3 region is CAIRDGLDDTQYF. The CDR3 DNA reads TGTGCCATCAGGGATGGACTAGACGATACGCAGTATTTT.

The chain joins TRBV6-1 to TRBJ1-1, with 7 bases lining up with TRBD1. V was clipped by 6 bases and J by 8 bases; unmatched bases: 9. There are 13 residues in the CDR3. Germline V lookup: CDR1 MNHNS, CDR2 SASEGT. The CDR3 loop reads CASRRRGTEEAFF. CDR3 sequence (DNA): TGTGCCAGCAGGCGGAGGGGGACAGAAGAAGCTTTCTTT.

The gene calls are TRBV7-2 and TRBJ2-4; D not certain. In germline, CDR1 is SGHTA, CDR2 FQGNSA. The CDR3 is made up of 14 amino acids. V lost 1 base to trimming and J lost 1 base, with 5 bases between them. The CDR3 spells CASSLEVAKNIQYF. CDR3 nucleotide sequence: TGTGCCAGCAGCTTAGAGGTTGCCAAAAACATTCAGTACTTC.

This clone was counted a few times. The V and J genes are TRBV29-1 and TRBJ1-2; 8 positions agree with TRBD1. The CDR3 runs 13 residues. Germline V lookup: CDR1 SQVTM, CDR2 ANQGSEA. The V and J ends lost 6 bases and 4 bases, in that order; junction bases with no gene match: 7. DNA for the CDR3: TGCAGCGTACCTGGACAGGGTGGCTATGGCTACACCTTC. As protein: CSVPGQGGYGYTF.

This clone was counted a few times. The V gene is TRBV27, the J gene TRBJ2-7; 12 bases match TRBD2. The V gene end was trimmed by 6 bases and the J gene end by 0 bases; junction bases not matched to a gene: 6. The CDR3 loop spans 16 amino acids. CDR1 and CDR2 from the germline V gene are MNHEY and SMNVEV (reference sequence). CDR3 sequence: CASRPLAGGISYEQYF. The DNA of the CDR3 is TGTGCCAGCAGGCCACTAGCGGGGGGCATCTCCTACGAGCAGTACTTC.

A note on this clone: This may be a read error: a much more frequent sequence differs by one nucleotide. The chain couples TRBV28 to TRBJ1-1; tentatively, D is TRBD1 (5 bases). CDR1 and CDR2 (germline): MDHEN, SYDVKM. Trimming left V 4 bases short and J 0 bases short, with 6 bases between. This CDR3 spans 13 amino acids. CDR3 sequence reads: CASSWGVNTEAFF. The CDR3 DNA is TGTGCCAGCAGTTGGGGGGTGAACACTGAAGCTTTCTTT.

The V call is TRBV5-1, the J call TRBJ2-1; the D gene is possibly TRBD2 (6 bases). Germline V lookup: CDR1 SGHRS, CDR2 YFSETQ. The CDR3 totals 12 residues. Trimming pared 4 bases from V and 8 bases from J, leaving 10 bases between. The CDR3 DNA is TGCGCCAGCAGCCCGCCGGGGGATGAGCAGTTCTTC. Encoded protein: CASSPPGDEQFF.

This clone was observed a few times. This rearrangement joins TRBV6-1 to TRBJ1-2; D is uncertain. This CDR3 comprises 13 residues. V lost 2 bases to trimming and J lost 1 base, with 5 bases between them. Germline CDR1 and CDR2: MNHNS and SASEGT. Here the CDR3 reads CASSEQINYGYTF. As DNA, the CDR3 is TGTGCCAGCAGTGAACAGATTAACTATGGCTACACCTTC.

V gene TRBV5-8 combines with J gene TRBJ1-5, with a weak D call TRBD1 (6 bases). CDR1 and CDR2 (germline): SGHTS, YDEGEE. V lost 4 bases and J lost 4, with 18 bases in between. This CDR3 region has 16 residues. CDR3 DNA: TGTGCCAGCAGCGAAACTGGAAGGACAGATAATCAGCCCCAGCATTTT. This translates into CASSETGRTDNQPQHF.

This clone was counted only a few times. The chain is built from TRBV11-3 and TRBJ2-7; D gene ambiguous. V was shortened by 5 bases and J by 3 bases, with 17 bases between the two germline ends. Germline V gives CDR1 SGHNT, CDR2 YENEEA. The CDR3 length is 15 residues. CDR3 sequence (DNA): TGTGCCAGCAGCCAAGCCGATAAGTCGGACTACGAGCAGTACTTC. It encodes CASSQADKSDYEQYF.

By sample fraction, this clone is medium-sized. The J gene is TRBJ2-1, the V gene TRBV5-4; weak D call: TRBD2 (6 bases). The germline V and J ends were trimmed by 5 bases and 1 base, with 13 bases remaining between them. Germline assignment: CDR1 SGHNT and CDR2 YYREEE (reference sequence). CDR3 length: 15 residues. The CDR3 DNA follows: TGTGCCAGCAGGATCGATAGCGGATCCTACAATGAGCAGTTCTTC. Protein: CASRIDSGSYNEQFF.

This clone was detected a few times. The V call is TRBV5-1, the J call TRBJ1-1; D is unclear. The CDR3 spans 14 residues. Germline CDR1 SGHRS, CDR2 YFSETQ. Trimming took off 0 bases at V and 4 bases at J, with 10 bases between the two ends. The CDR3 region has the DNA TGCGCCAGCAGCTTGGCCGGATGGCCCACTGAAGCTTTCTTT. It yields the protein CASSLAGWPTEAFF.

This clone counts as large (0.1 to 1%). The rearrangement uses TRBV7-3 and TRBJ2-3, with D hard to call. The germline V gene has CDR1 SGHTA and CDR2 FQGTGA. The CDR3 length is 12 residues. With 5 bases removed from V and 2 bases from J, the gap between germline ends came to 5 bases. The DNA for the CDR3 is TGTGCCAGCAGCGATATCACAGATACGCAGTATTTT. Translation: CASSDITDTQYF.

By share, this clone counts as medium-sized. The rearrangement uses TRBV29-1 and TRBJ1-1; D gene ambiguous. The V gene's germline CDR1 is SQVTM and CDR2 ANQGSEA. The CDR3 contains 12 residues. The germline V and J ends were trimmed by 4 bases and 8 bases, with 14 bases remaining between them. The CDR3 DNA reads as TGCAGCGTTGGCAAGGGAATATCGGAAGCTTTCTTT. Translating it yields CSVGKGISEAFF.

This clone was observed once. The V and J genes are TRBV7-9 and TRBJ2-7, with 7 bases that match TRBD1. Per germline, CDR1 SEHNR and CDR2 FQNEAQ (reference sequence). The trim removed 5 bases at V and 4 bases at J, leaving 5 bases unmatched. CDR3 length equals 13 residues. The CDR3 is CASSPNRGYEQYF. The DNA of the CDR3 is TGTGCCAGCAGCCCTAACAGGGGTTACGAGCAGTACTTC. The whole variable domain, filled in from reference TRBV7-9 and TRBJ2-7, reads DTGVSQNPRHKITKRGQNVTFRCDPISEHNRLYWYRQTLGQGPEFLTYFQNEAQLEKSRLLSDRFSAERPKGSFSTLEIQRTEQGDSAMYLCASSPNRGYEQYFGPGTRLTVT.